One and the same sample provided the 8 T cell receptor beta chains below, sequenced in a study of shared clonotypes between healthy human individuals. Only in-frame clones appear in the TCRdb table, and some are missing; sequencing was by immunoSEQ multiplex PCR. Seen here are around 1.5 million clones, 95% to 99% observed once, and the top ten hold roughly 0.42%. The sample comprised naive CD4+ T cells sorted from blood. Subset of the sample: CD45RA+ positively selected. The receptors come from a young man in good health.

The chain is built from TRBV5-1 and TRBJ2-1; a weak D match, TRBD2 (5 bases). The CDR3 runs to 13 residues. V was cut by 0 bases and J by 9 bases, with 10 bases left in between. Germline V gene sequence: CDR1 SGHRS, CDR2 YFSETQ. The CDR3 coding sequence is TGCGCCAGCAGCTTGGGAGGGCCAGGTGAGCAGTTCTTC. It specifies CASSLGGPGEQFF.

The chain carries TRBV5-3 and TRBJ1-3; 8 nucleotides agree with TRBD1. TRBV5-3 is an open reading frame whose function is uncertain. The V segment lost 6 bases and the J segment 0 bases; nucleotides outside the gene matches: 8. This CDR3 contains 16 residues. This CDR3 reads CARKLDRDNSGNTIYF. The CDR3 nucleotides read TGTGCCAGAAAATTGGACAGGGATAACTCTGGAAACACCATATATTTT.

Comments on this clone: The sample contains more than one DNA sequence encoding this CDR3. The chain joins TRBV18 to TRBJ1-1; 7 positions agree with TRBD1. There are 15 residues in the CDR3. Germline values: CDR1 KGHSH, CDR2 LQKENI. After removal of 6 bases from V and 5 bases from J, the junction contained 12 bases not matched to a gene. CDR3 nucleotide sequence: TGTGCCAGCTCTCCCAGACAGGGTAGAAATACTGAAGCTTTCTTT. Translating gives CASSPRQGRNTEAFF.

V and J are TRBV4-1 and TRBJ2-7; D uncertain. Germline assignment: CDR1 MGHRA and CDR2 YSYEKL. This CDR3 spans 17 amino acids. With 2 bases removed from V and 3 bases from J, the gap between germline ends came to 20 bases. CDR3 sequence: CASSQLPPSVARYEQYF. CDR3 coding DNA: TGCGCCAGCAGCCAACTACCTCCGTCAGTAGCTCGCTACGAGCAGTACTTC.

CDR3 nucleotide sequence: TGTGCCAGCAGCTTTCTAGCGGGAGGCGTCAATGAGCAGTTCTTC. Translation gives CASSFLAGGVNEQFF. The chain carries TRBV7-2 and TRBJ2-1, with TRBD2 identical over 11 bases. Germline assignment: CDR1 SGHTA and CDR2 FQGNSA. This CDR3 contains 15 residues. Unmatched junction bases numbered 4, after V lost 3 bases and J lost 6 bases.

The chain is built from TRBV18 and TRBJ2-3; D call uncertain. V lost 2 bases and J lost 3, with 9 bases in between. Per germline, CDR1 KGHSH and CDR2 LQKENI. The CDR3 covers 14 residues. The CDR3 region is CASSPTMKTDTQYF. CDR3 sequence (DNA): TGTGCCAGCTCACCAACTATGAAAACAGATACGCAGTATTTT.

This clone showed up just once. The CDR3 DNA follows: TGTGCCATAAGAGAGGGAGGGTTGGGTCCCAAAAACATTCAGTACTTC. Protein sequence: CAIREGGLGPKNIQYF. This chain connects TRBV10-3 to TRBJ2-4; TRBD2 matches at 7 bases. CDR3 length: 16 amino acids. Unmatched junction bases numbered 13, after V lost 9 bases and J lost 2 bases. CDR1 and CDR2 from the germline V gene are ENHRY and SYGVKD.

The rearrangement joins TRBV5-6 to TRBJ2-5; D unresolved. Trimming took off 4 bases at V and 0 bases at J, with 10 bases between the two ends. Per the germline V gene, CDR1 is SGHDT and CDR2 is YYEEEE. The CDR3 has 14 amino acids. For the CDR3, the DNA is TGTGCCAGCAGCGTGAGCCCGGACCAAGAGACCCAGTACTTC. Its protein is CASSVSPDQETQYF.